The 32 T cell receptor beta chains presented below share a single source sample, sequenced in a study of vaccination and CD4 T cells after COVID-19 (dated by TCRdb to between 2021 and 2024). The receptor library was made with PCR. TCRdb records Illumina iSeq 100 as the sequencer. At the Johns Hopkins FTIC core, DNA from the cultured CD4+ T cells underwent TCR sequencing with the Oncomine TCR Beta short-read assay. Using fastp trimming at Q25 and MiXCR clonotype assembly, TCRdb reanalyzed the public sequencing data and kept in-frame beta chains. Rows are combined by CDR3 protein, so each entry shows the most common genes and DNA. Present in this sample are 20,000 to 25,000 distinct CDR3 sequences, about 64% of which were seen just once. The ten most abundant clones make up around 15% of the sample. Antigens of these TCRs are unknown. Per the publication, the treatment or condition label means: roughly ten-day PBMC culture with coronavirus spike peptide pools or control peptides (ViraFEST assay).

Sequenced here: CD4+ T cells from blood, cultured in vitro, sampled after SARS-CoV-2 vaccination. These receptor sequences come from a human donor who received a COVID-19 vaccine.

V is TRBV30 and J is TRBJ1-3; D uncertain. V was cut by 0 bases and J by 3 bases, with 6 bases left in between. The CDR3 covers 13 residues. Germline V CDR1 and CDR2: GTSNPN, SVGIG (reference sequence). CDR3 sequence (DNA): TGTGCCTGGAGTGTAGATTTTGGAAACACCATATATTTT. Its protein product is CAWSVDFGNTIYF.

CDR3 in amino acids: CASSIRTGEGNQPQHF. The CDR3, as DNA: TGTGCCAGTAGTATTCGGACAGGGGAGGGCAATCAGCCCCAGCATTTT. The rearrangement links TRBV19 to TRBJ1-5, with 9 bases identical to TRBD1. V shed 3 bases, J shed 2 bases, and the junction held 5 bases outside the gene matches. There are 16 residues in the CDR3. CDR1 and CDR2 from the germline V gene are LNHDA and SQIVND (reference sequence).

The gene calls are TRBV2 and TRBJ2-7; no definite D call. Germline lookup yields CDR1 SNHLY and CDR2 FYNNEI. V was pared by 4 bases and J by 0 bases, with 13 bases between. The CDR3 loop spans 15 amino acids. The DNA of the CDR3 is TGTGCCAGCAGTGGTCCCAGACGGAGCTCCTACGAGCAGTACTTC. Protein sequence: CASSGPRRSSYEQYF.

The chain links TRBV20-1 to TRBJ2-7, with TRBD1 identical over 8 bases. Trimming at V came to 6 bases and at J to 0 bases, leaving 13 bases not matched to a gene. Germline values: CDR1 DFQATT, CDR2 SNEGSKA (reference sequence). The length of the CDR3 is 16 residues. For the CDR3, the DNA is TGCAGTGCCGTCCCGGGACAGGCATCTTACTCCTACGAGCAGTACTTC. Its translation: CSAVPGQASYSYEQYF.

The table lists this clonotype with a few counts. The chain joins TRBV2 to TRBJ1-2; 7 nucleotides match TRBD1. Trimming cost V 8 bases and J 2 bases; bases outside gene matches: 8. This CDR3 comprises 14 residues. Per germline, CDR1 SNHLY and CDR2 FYNNEI. CDR3 in amino acids: CASPTGLTNYGYTF. DNA of the CDR3: TGTGCCAGCCCGACAGGGTTAACCAACTATGGCTACACCTTC.

The sample holds one count of this clonotype. The chain joins TRBV30 to TRBJ2-7; 8 bases match TRBD2. Per the germline V gene, CDR1 is GTSNPN and CDR2 is SVGIG (reference sequence). Trimming at V came to 4 bases and at J to 5 bases, leaving 19 bases not matched to a gene. The CDR3 loop spans 17 amino acids. Here the CDR3 reads CAWIRLSGIISLDEQYF. CDR3 sequence (DNA): TGTGCCTGGATTAGGCTTAGCGGGATCATTTCGTTGGACGAGCAGTACTTC.

This chain links TRBV7-9 with TRBJ2-6, with 7 nucleotides matching TRBD2. The CDR3 has 17 amino acids. J was trimmed by 2 bases and V by 1 base; bases with no gene match: 5. Germline loops: CDR1 SEHNR, CDR2 FQNEAQ (reference sequence). In DNA, the CDR3 is TGTGCCAGCAGCTTAGTTGGGGGAGGGGCTGGGGCCAACGTCCTGACTTTC. Its translation: CASSLVGGGAGANVLTF.

The chain links TRBV6-5 to TRBJ2-7; D remains unclear. The germline CDR1 and CDR2 sequences are MNHEY and SVGAGI. The CDR3 is 15 amino acids. V dropped 2 bases and J dropped 2 bases, with 13 bases sitting between them. CDR3 protein: CASSYAWGRTYEQYF. The CDR3 nucleotides read TGTGCCAGCAGTTACGCGTGGGGTAGGACCTACGAGCAGTACTTC.

The genes are TRBV20-1 and TRBJ1-5, with D possibly matching TRBD1 (5 bases). The CDR3 runs to 14 residues. V dropped 2 bases and J dropped 3 bases, with 11 bases sitting between them. Germline CDR1 and CDR2: DFQATT and SNEGSKA (reference sequence). The CDR3 DNA is TGCAGTGCTAGATCGGGGGGGAACAATCAGCCCCAGCATTTT. Translating it yields CSARSGGNNQPQHF.

V gene TRBV6-1 combines with J gene TRBJ2-2, with 10 bases that match TRBD1. Trimming removed 4 bases from V and 6 bases from J; junction bases left unmatched: 8. The CDR3 is 16 amino acids. Per germline, CDR1 MNHNS and CDR2 SASEGT. CDR3 loop: CASSADRGFVPGELFF. CDR3 nucleotides: TGTGCCAGCAGTGCGGACAGGGGGTTTGTGCCCGGGGAGCTGTTTTTT.

This chain uses TRBV5-1 with TRBJ1-1; D unresolved. V dropped 0 bases and J dropped 6 bases, with 15 bases sitting between them. CDR3 length: 15 amino acids. Germline loops: CDR1 SGHRS, CDR2 YFSETQ. The CDR3, as DNA: TGCGCCAGCAGCTTGGATGGGAGGGAAGTTTCTGAAGCTTTCTTT. Residues: CASSLDGREVSEAFF.

The chain links TRBV6-1 to TRBJ1-5; D gene uncertain. Trimming pared 5 bases from V and 4 bases from J, leaving 9 bases between. CDR3 length: 13 residues. CDR1 and CDR2 from the germline V gene are MNHNS and SASEGT. The CDR3 spells CASSSSFNQPQHF. For the CDR3, the DNA is TGTGCCAGCAGTAGCAGTTTTAATCAGCCCCAGCATTTT.

This clonotype has only a few counts. The chain links TRBV7-2 to TRBJ1-2, with 8 bases that match TRBD1. Germline V gene sequence: CDR1 SGHTA, CDR2 FQGNSA. V shed 4 bases, J shed 0 bases, and the junction held 10 bases outside the gene matches. The CDR3 sequence is 17 residues long. Here the CDR3 reads CASSSRGQASSNYGYTF. CDR3 nucleotide sequence: TGTGCCAGCAGCTCCAGGGGACAGGCCTCTTCTAACTATGGCTACACCTTC.

The chain recombines TRBV20-1 with TRBJ1-1, with D unresolved. The V end was cut by 0 bases, the J end by 2 bases, with 13 bases between. This CDR3 comprises 15 residues. Germline V gene data show CDR1 as DFQATT and CDR2 as SNEGSKA (reference sequence). The DNA of the CDR3 is TGCAGTGCTAGAGACCTTGGGCAGGTAAACACTGAAGCTTTCTTT. Residues: CSARDLGQVNTEAFF.

The V and J genes are TRBV7-8 and TRBJ2-5; TRBD2 agrees at 13 bases. This CDR3 has 21 residues. The V gene's germline CDR1 is SGHVS and CDR2 FQNEAQ. V gave up 1 base and J gave up 0 bases; unmatched junction bases: 14. The CDR3 region is CASSLEGPKLAGGYYQETQYF. The CDR3 DNA reads as TGTGCCAGCAGCTTAGAAGGGCCTAAACTAGCGGGGGGGTATTACCAAGAGACCCAGTACTTC.

V usage is TRBV30 and J usage is TRBJ2-3; 11 bases align to TRBD1. V trimming: 3 bases; J trimming: 3 bases; junction bases outside the gene matches: 8. The CDR3 totals 16 residues. Germline-derived CDR1 and CDR2 are GTSNPN and SVGIG (reference sequence). CDR3 nucleotide sequence: TGTGCCTGGAGGCCAAAGGGACAGGGGGGGACAGATACGCAGTATTTT. This translates into CAWRPKGQGGTDTQYF.

The CDR3 reads CASSPLQGGTEAFF. The CDR3 nucleotides read TGCGCCAGCAGCCCTCTACAGGGTGGCACTGAAGCTTTCTTT. This chain connects TRBV5-1 to TRBJ1-1; tentatively, D is TRBD1 (6 bases). CDR3 size: 14 residues. Germline V gene data show CDR1 as SGHRS and CDR2 as YFSETQ. Trimming took 4 bases from V and 4 from J, leaving 14 bases between them.

The CDR3, as DNA: TGTGCCAGCAGCCAAGATGACCCAGGGAGCGAGCAGTACTTC. Translation gives CASSQDDPGSEQYF. The chain recombines TRBV14 with TRBJ2-7, with D perhaps given as TRBD1 or TRBD2 (5 bases each). The CDR3 spans 14 residues. From germline, CDR1 is SGHDN and CDR2 FVKESK. With 0 bases removed from V and 6 bases from J, the gap between germline ends came to 12 bases.

The chain joins TRBV18 to TRBJ2-5, with D tentatively TRBD1 (6 bases). There are 15 residues in the CDR3. Germline values: CDR1 KGHSH, CDR2 LQKENI. V dropped 3 bases and J dropped 4 bases, with 15 bases sitting between them. In DNA form, the CDR3 reads TGTGCCAGCTCACCGGGCCAGGGGTTGTCAGAGACCCAGTACTTC. It specifies CASSPGQGLSETQYF. Variable domain in full (rest from reference TRBV18 and TRBJ2-5): NAGVMQNPRHLVRRRGQEARLRCSPMKGHSHVYWYRQLPEEGLKFMVYLQKENIIDESGMPKERFSAEFPKEGPSILRIQQVVRGDSAAYFCASSPGQGLSETQYFGPGTRLLVL.

This clonotype was observed a single time. This chain joins TRBV5-4 and TRBJ2-7; maybe TRBD2 (6 bases). Trimming stripped 3 bases from V and 0 bases from J, with 13 bases between. Per the germline V gene, CDR1 is SGHNT and CDR2 is YYREEE (reference sequence). The CDR3 totals 15 residues. The CDR3 reads CASSSGTFSSYEQYF. As DNA, the CDR3 is TGTGCCAGCAGCTCCGGGACTTTTAGCTCCTACGAGCAGTACTTC.

The chain combines TRBV12-3 or TRBV12-4 with TRBJ2-3; D unclear. The CDR3 length is 15 residues. V lost 3 bases and J 3 bases, leaving 13 bases between the germline ends. DNA for the CDR3: TGTGCCAGCAGTTTCACGGGTCAAGCAACAGATACGCAGTATTTT. Protein sequence: CASSFTGQATDTQYF.

As DNA, the CDR3 is TGTGCCAGCAGTGACCCCCCGGATACGCAGTATTTT. Protein: CASSDPPDTQYF. The genes are TRBV2 and TRBJ2-3, with D uncertain. Germline V CDR1 and CDR2: SNHLY, FYNNEI. The CDR3 contains 12 residues. The V end lost 3 bases, the J end lost 6 bases, and 7 bases lay between the germline ends.

The sample holds a few counts of this clonotype. CDR3 in DNA: TGTGCCAGCAGCCCAAACGCGGACAGGGGCGATGGCTACACCTTC. This translates into CASSPNADRGDGYTF. The chain joins TRBV7-9 to TRBJ1-2; 9 bases agree with TRBD1. The junction had 10 bases not matched to a gene; V was cut back by 5 bases and J by 6 bases. The CDR3 is made up of 15 amino acids. Germline CDR1 is SEHNR and CDR2 is FQNEAQ (reference sequence).

This sequence joins TRBV7-8 and TRBJ2-4; D could derive from TRBD1 or TRBD2 (5 bases each). The CDR3 is made up of 13 amino acids. V lost 4 bases to trimming and J lost 9 bases, with 13 bases between them. The germline gives CDR1 SGHVS, CDR2 FQNEAQ. In DNA, the CDR3 is TGTGCCAGCAGCTCCGAGGGGCACGGCATTCAGTACTTC. It yields the protein CASSSEGHGIQYF.

The chain is built from TRBV6-1 and TRBJ1-2; the D is unclear. This CDR3 contains 15 residues. V was clipped by 0 bases and J by 8 bases, with 16 bases between them. Germline V gives CDR1 MNHNS, CDR2 SASEGT. CDR3 sequence: CASSEAMTALRGYTF. Here the CDR3 DNA reads TGTGCCAGCAGTGAAGCTATGACGGCCCTTCGGGGCTACACCTTC.

CDR3 DNA: TGTGCCAGCAGCTTAGAGGGGACAGTGGATGAAAAACTGTTTTTT. Its protein product is CASSLEGTVDEKLFF. This chain joins TRBV7-8 and TRBJ1-4; 7 bases align to TRBD1. Looked up from germline, CDR1 is SGHVS and CDR2 is FQNEAQ. J was trimmed by 6 bases and V by 1 base; bases with no gene match: 5. CDR3 length: 15 amino acids. The whole variable domain, remainder taken from reference TRBV7-8 and TRBJ1-4, is GAGVSQSPRYKVAKRGQDVALRCDPISGHVSLFWYQQALGQGPEFLTYFQNEAQLDKSGLPSDRFFAERPEGSVSTLKIQRTQQEDSAVYLCASSLEGTVDEKLFFGSGTQLSVL.

This chain links TRBV30 with TRBJ2-6, with 12 bases lining up with TRBD1. J gave up 1 base and V 5 bases, and 6 bases lay outside the gene matches. CDR3 length: 17 residues. Germline lookup yields CDR1 GTSNPN and CDR2 SVGIG (reference sequence). This CDR3 is CAWYRDRGRSGANVLTF. CDR3 DNA: TGTGCCTGGTACCGGGACAGGGGGCGTTCTGGGGCCAACGTCCTGACTTTC.

This clonotype was seen a handful of times. Here the CDR3 reads CASSYFSGGHQETQYF. The CDR3 DNA is TGTGCCAGCAGTTACTTCAGCGGGGGGCATCAAGAGACCCAGTACTTC. The rearrangement links TRBV6-5 to TRBJ2-5, with 9 nucleotides matching TRBD2. CDR1 is MNHEY and CDR2 is SVGAGI in the germline V gene. V gave up 1 base and J gave up 2 bases; unmatched junction bases: 5. The CDR3 consists of 16 residues.

The sample holds one count of this clonotype. V is TRBV6-2 or TRBV6-3 and J is TRBJ1-4; no clear D gene. Germline V lookup: CDR1 MNHEY, CDR2 SVGEGT. The CDR3 spans 12 residues. V shed 7 bases and J shed 10 bases, with 13 bases lying between them. CDR3 nucleotide sequence: TGTGCCAGCACTCAACGTAGGCGAAAACTGTTTTTT. It specifies CASTQRRRKLFF.

This clonotype occurred a few times. This chain uses TRBV20-1 with TRBJ1-6; D call uncertain. The CDR3 spans 11 residues. V was pared by 1 base and J by 14 bases, with 9 bases between. Germline loops: CDR1 DFQATT, CDR2 SNEGSKA (reference sequence). In DNA, the CDR3 is TGCAGTGCTAGAGCGACCCGGGCCCTCCACTTT. It specifies CSARATRALHF.

The chain joins TRBV24-1 to TRBJ2-5; no clear D. In germline, CDR1 is KGHDR, CDR2 SFDVKD. This CDR3 spans 13 amino acids. The V end lost 4 bases, the J end lost 0 bases, and 5 bases lay between the germline ends. DNA of the CDR3: TGTGCCACCAGTGAGACGTACCAAGAGACCCAGTACTTC. Protein sequence: CATSETYQETQYF.

V is TRBV25-1 and J is TRBJ1-6, with 8 bases fitting TRBD1. V lost 2 bases, J lost 9 bases, and 6 bases stayed unmatched. Germline lookup yields CDR1 MGHDK and CDR2 SYGVNS. This CDR3 is built from 15 residues. DNA for the CDR3: TGTGCCAGCAGTGAACCCCAGGGGGCAGGTTCACCCCTCCACTTT. It translates to CASSEPQGAGSPLHF.